The sequence of this T cell receptor (beta chain) was determined in a study of preoperative IRX-2 immunotherapy in early breast cancer. Treatment here: preoperative locoregional IRX-2 cytokine immunotherapy. Sequenced by immunoSEQ multiplex PCR; TCRdb stores in-frame clones only, minus some. The profile shows over 60,000 clones, around 94% of them singletons. J was trimmed by 4 bases and V by 5 bases; bases with no gene match: 5. CDR3 length equals 14 residues. Germline V lookup: CDR1 SGHTA, CDR2 FQGNSA. This sample was gathered from a patient treated with IRX-2 immunotherapy. The receptor was derived from a human donor with breast cancer. The genes are TRBV7-2 and TRBJ1-1; the match to TRBD1 covers 9 bases. The chain's CDR3 is CASSIQGAGTEAFF. The CDR3 bases are TGTGCCAGCAGCATACAGGGGGCAGGCACTGAAGCTTTCTTT.